These 29 T cell receptor beta chains originate from one sample sequenced in a study of shared clonotypes between healthy human individuals. The assay was immunoSEQ multiplex PCR, and TCRdb's table has in-frame clones only and misses some. The profile shows fewer than 600,000 clones, around 80% of them singletons. The source material was PBMCs. The receptors stem from a woman aged 40 to 50 in good health. Some clones in this sample may be carry-over from other donors' samples.

The genes are TRBV5-1 and TRBJ1-2; D not certain. Trimming shortened V by 3 bases and J by 4 bases, and 13 bases separated the two germline ends. Germline V CDR1 and CDR2: SGHRS, YFSETQ. This CDR3 has 14 amino acids. Here the CDR3 DNA reads TGCGCCAGCAGCTCCGCTGGCAGACTCTATGGCTACACCTTC. This gives the protein CASSSAGRLYGYTF.

The J gene is TRBJ2-1, the V gene TRBV6-1; D might be TRBD1 (6 bases). The CDR3 has 16 amino acids. The germline V and J ends were trimmed by 6 bases and 0 bases, with 15 bases remaining between them. Germline V lookup: CDR1 MNHNS, CDR2 SASEGT. For the CDR3, the DNA is TGTGCCAGCAGAGAACACAGGGCGAGCTCCTACAATGAGCAGTTCTTC. This sequence encodes CASREHRASSYNEQFF.

V usage is TRBV5-6 and J usage is TRBJ2-3; 9 bases fit TRBD1. The germline V gene encodes CDR1 SGHDT and CDR2 YYEEEE. Germline trimming cut 4 bases from V and 5 bases from J; bases unmatched to any gene: 11. The CDR3 consists of 16 residues. The DNA for the CDR3 is TGTGCCAGCAGCACCGACCGGGACAGGGCGATAGATACGCAGTATTTT. This translates into CASSTDRDRAIDTQYF.

The rearrangement links TRBV18 to TRBJ1-4, with D possibly matching TRBD1 (5 bases). The CDR3 loop spans 15 amino acids. V lost 0 bases and J lost 10, with 15 bases in between. Germline V gene lookup returns CDR1 KGHSH and CDR2 LQKENI. CDR3 sequence reads: CASSPPPVLGVKLFF. The CDR3 bases are TGTGCCAGCTCACCACCCCCGGTACTGGGGGTAAAACTGTTTTTT.

Comment on this clone: This likely reflects a read error, since a far larger clone is one base away. CDR3 DNA sequence: TGCGCCAGCAGCGGTTCTTTCGGGGGAATCGGGGAGCTGTTTTTT. This translates into CASSGSFGGIGELFF. The chain has TRBV5-1 and TRBJ2-2; TRBD2 might be the D (6 bases). CDR3 length: 15 residues. Germline V gene data show CDR1 as SGHRS and CDR2 as YFSETQ. Between the trimmed V and J ends, which lost 4 bases and 7 bases, there was a span of 17 bases. Drawing the rest from reference TRBV5-1 and TRBJ2-2, the complete variable domain is KAGVTQTPRYLIKTRGQQVTLSCSPISGHRSVSWYQQTPGQGLQFLFEYFSETQRNKGNFPGRFSGRQFSNSRSEMNVSTLELGDSALYLCASSGSFGGIGELFFGEGSRLTVL.

This clone was seen a handful of times. This chain links TRBV6-6 with TRBJ1-5, with TRBD1 as a possible D gene (5 bases). This CDR3 has 15 residues. Germline CDR1 is MNHNY and CDR2 is SVGAGI (reference sequence). The V end lost 0 bases, the J end lost 6 bases, and 12 bases lay between the germline ends. The CDR3 spells CASSYSAGVGQPQHF. The DNA for the CDR3 is TGTGCCAGCAGTTACTCGGCGGGGGTCGGTCAGCCCCAGCATTTT.

The chain employs TRBV29-1 and TRBJ1-1; TRBD1 is a possible D gene (6 bases). The CDR3 runs 13 residues. V dropped 5 bases and J dropped 2 bases, with 12 bases sitting between them. Germline V gene lookup returns CDR1 SQVTM and CDR2 ANQGSEA. DNA of the CDR3: TGCAGCGTTTCGGGGGCTCGTAACACTGAAGCTTTCTTT. This sequence encodes CSVSGARNTEAFF.

The chain joins TRBV5-1 to TRBJ1-2; the D gene is possibly TRBD1 (6 bases). The CDR3 is made up of 15 amino acids. The germline CDR1 and CDR2 sequences are SGHRS and YFSETQ. The V gene lost 0 bases and the J gene lost 8 bases, with 17 bases spanning the gap. The CDR3 protein is CASSLALDSPGGYTF. CDR3 in DNA: TGCGCCAGCAGCTTGGCCCTGGACAGTCCGGGCGGCTACACCTTC. The entire variable domain, with the rest obtained from reference TRBV5-1 and TRBJ1-2, is as follows: KAGVTQTPRYLIKTRGQQVTLSCSPISGHRSVSWYQQTPGQGLQFLFEYFSETQRNKGNFPGRFSGRQFSNSRSEMNVSTLELGDSALYLCASSLALDSPGGYTFGSGTRLTVV.

The V gene is TRBV7-9, the J gene TRBJ2-1; the D gene could be TRBD1 or TRBD2 (5 bases each). Trimming took 3 bases from V and 1 from J, leaving 7 bases between them. The CDR3 contains 14 residues. In germline, CDR1 is SEHNR, CDR2 FQNEAQ (reference sequence). DNA for the CDR3: TGTGCCAGCAGCTTGGGACGTTCCTACAATGAGCAGTTCTTC. Amino acids: CASSLGRSYNEQFF.

CDR3 bases: TGTGCCAGTAGTATATGGGACGGTAATAGCAATCAGCCCCAGCATTTT. It encodes CASSIWDGNSNQPQHF. This chain joins TRBV19 and TRBJ1-5, with a tentative D call TRBD1 (5 bases). This CDR3 has 16 amino acids. The V and J ends lost 2 bases and 0 bases respectively, with 11 bases between them. Germline loops: CDR1 LNHDA, CDR2 SQIVND (reference sequence).

The chain employs TRBV5-4 and TRBJ2-7; 8 bases align to TRBD1. V shed 4 bases, J shed 6 bases, and the junction held 9 bases outside the gene matches. The CDR3 runs 14 residues. Per germline, CDR1 SGHNT and CDR2 YYREEE (reference sequence). As DNA, the CDR3 is TGTGCCAGCAGCAAGTCGGACAGGGACGGCGAGCAGTACTTC. This gives the protein CASSKSDRDGEQYF.

This chain connects TRBV28 to TRBJ2-7, with TRBD2 matching 14 bases. The CDR3 spans 16 residues. The V segment lost 7 bases and the J segment 6 bases; nucleotides outside the gene matches: 11. Germline lookup yields CDR1 MDHEN and CDR2 SYDVKM. In nucleotides, the CDR3 is TGTGCCAGCAATCCACCGGGACTAGCGGGAGTGGGCGAGCAGTACTTC. This encodes CASNPPGLAGVGEQYF.

This clone was seen more than once but under ten times. This sequence joins TRBV6-5 and TRBJ2-7; the D is unclear. The CDR3 is made up of 16 amino acids. Trimming removed 2 bases from V and 4 bases from J, with 18 bases in between. Looked up from germline, CDR1 is MNHEY and CDR2 is SVGAGI. Written as DNA, the CDR3 is TGTGCCAGCAGTTACCGGCCCATGCCCCCATTTTACGAGCAGTACTTC. It specifies CASSYRPMPPFYEQYF.

The chain couples TRBV7-8 to TRBJ1-5; D gene uncertain. Germline V gene lookup returns CDR1 SGHVS and CDR2 FQNEAQ. Trimming cost V 1 base and J 7 bases, with 11 bases left between them. This CDR3 region has 14 residues. CDR3 sequence (DNA): TGTGCCAGCAGCTTAGAGACCAGGAGACAGCCCCAGCATTTT. Protein: CASSLETRRQPQHF. The full variable domain, its missing parts supplied by reference TRBV7-8 and TRBJ1-5, is GAGVSQSPRYKVAKRGQDVALRCDPISGHVSLFWYQQALGQGPEFLTYFQNEAQLDKSGLPSDRFFAERPEGSVSTLKIQRTQQEDSAVYLCASSLETRRQPQHFGDGTRLSIL.

The CDR3 here is CASRRSGGSYNEQFF. Here the CDR3 DNA reads TGTGCCAGCAGAAGGAGCGGGGGCTCCTACAATGAGCAGTTCTTC. This sequence joins TRBV28 and TRBJ2-1, with 8 bases matching TRBD2. This CDR3 contains 15 residues. J gave up 0 bases and V 6 bases, and 4 bases lay outside the gene matches. Per the germline V gene, CDR1 is MDHEN and CDR2 is SYDVKM.

In regard to this clone: Different DNA sequences within this sample yield the same CDR3. V and J are TRBV9 and TRBJ2-6; D ambiguous. This CDR3 contains 13 residues. V shed 0 bases and J shed 2 bases, with 0 bases lying between them. Germline loops: CDR1 SGDLS, CDR2 YYNGEE. CDR3 bases: TGTGCCAGCAGCGTAGCTGGGGCCAACGTCCTGACTTTC. Its translation: CASSVAGANVLTF.

This chain connects TRBV2 to TRBJ2-5, with D tentatively TRBD1 (6 bases). TRBJ2-7 matches the DNA end more closely, so the J call is doubtful. The CDR3 contains 15 residues. CDR1 is SNHLY, CDR2 FYNNEI, per germline. In nucleotides, the CDR3 is TGTGCCAGCAGTGAGGGGGCAAGGACTCCGTACGAGCAGTACTTC. It yields the protein CASSEGARTPYEQYF.

This clone was counted a single time. The gene calls are TRBV29-1 and TRBJ2-7; tentatively, D is TRBD2 (6 bases). The CDR3 spans 13 residues. V shed 4 bases and J shed 6 bases, with 16 bases lying between them. The V gene's germline CDR1 is SQVTM and CDR2 ANQGSEA. CDR3 nucleotides: TGCAGCGTTGTTATGGGACTCAATAGCGAGCAGTACTTC. This gives the protein CSVVMGLNSEQYF.

This chain joins TRBV6-4 and TRBJ2-2; D may be TRBD2 (5 bases). The CDR3 runs 15 residues. Germline CDR1 is MRHNA and CDR2 is SNTAGT. The V end was cut by 9 bases, the J end by 2 bases, with 16 bases between. The CDR3 reads CASPPRRVNTGELFF. CDR3 sequence (DNA): TGTGCCAGTCCCCCTAGGCGGGTTAACACCGGGGAGCTGTTTTTT.

This clone was detected only once. The V call is TRBV2, the J call TRBJ2-7, with 10 bases aligning to TRBD2. V lost 10 bases to trimming and J lost 5 bases; unmatched junction nucleotides: 5. The CDR3 length is 12 residues. From germline, CDR1 is SNHLY and CDR2 FYNNEI. The CDR3 spells CATSGSYDEQYF. The CDR3 nucleotides read TGTGCCACTAGCGGGAGCTACGACGAGCAGTACTTC.

The chain is built from TRBV20-1 and TRBJ1-1; D is possibly TRBD1 (6 bases). The V end lost 7 bases, the J end lost 3 bases, and 9 bases lay between the germline ends. This CDR3 comprises 11 residues. Germline loops: CDR1 DFQATT, CDR2 SNEGSKA (reference sequence). The DNA of the CDR3 is TGCAGTGTAGACAGGTACACTGAAGCTTTCTTT. Translation gives CSVDRYTEAFF.

This chain uses TRBV30 with TRBJ2-7, with TRBD2 as a possible D gene (6 bases). CDR3 length: 13 residues. Trimming took off 2 bases at V and 2 bases at J, with 10 bases between the two ends. In germline, CDR1 is GTSNPN, CDR2 SVGIG (reference sequence). In DNA form, the CDR3 reads TGTGCCTGGAGTAAGGAGGGCCCCTACGAGCAGTACTTC. Its translation is CAWSKEGPYEQYF.

The chain has TRBV7-3 and TRBJ2-3; D call uncertain. The germline CDR1 and CDR2 sequences are SGHTA and FQGTGA. The V end was cut by 5 bases, the J end by 2 bases, with 14 bases between. This CDR3 is built from 15 residues. The CDR3 protein is CASSTAGHHTDTQYF. In DNA form, the CDR3 reads TGTGCCAGCAGCACCGCCGGCCACCACACAGATACGCAGTATTTT.

The chain is built from TRBV28 and TRBJ1-3; perhaps TRBD1 as D (6 bases). Germline lookup yields CDR1 MDHEN and CDR2 SYDVKM. The CDR3 is made up of 15 amino acids. V was clipped by 1 base and J by 4 bases, with 11 bases between them. The DNA for the CDR3 is TGTGCCAGCAGTTTATACAGGGTTCCAGGAAACACCATATATTTT. This gives the protein CASSLYRVPGNTIYF.

V gene TRBV11-3 combines with J gene TRBJ2-5; either TRBD1 or TRBD2 may fit D (5 bases each). The CDR3 sequence is 13 residues long. Between the trimmed V and J ends, which lost 3 bases and 2 bases, there was a span of 7 bases. Per the germline V gene, CDR1 is SGHNT and CDR2 is YENEEA. The CDR3 DNA follows: TGTGCCAGCAGCTTTGAGGGGCAAGAGACCCAGTACTTC. The encoded protein is CASSFEGQETQYF.

Comment on this clone: Because the CDR3 is missing its conserved closing phenylalanine or tryptophan, this is likely a read error. The chain uses TRBV5-1 and TRBJ1-3; D gene ambiguous. Trimming left V 0 bases short and J 0 bases short, with 7 bases between. Germline values: CDR1 SGHRS, CDR2 YFSETQ. The CDR3 is 15 amino acids. CDR3 coding DNA: TGCGCCAGCAGCTTGGATGGCAGCTCTGGAAACACCATATATTCT. Translating it yields CASSLDGSSGNTIYS.

The V and J genes are TRBV21-1 and TRBJ2-7; TRBD2 is the table's D call, not checked against the DNA. TRBV21-1 counts as a pseudogene. The CDR3 has 14 residues. As DNA, the CDR3 is TGTGCCAGCCCAGGGCGGGGGAGGTTCTACGAGCAGTACTTC. It yields the protein CASPGRGRFYEQYF.

V usage is TRBV27 and J usage is TRBJ2-1; 10 nucleotides line up with TRBD1. Trimming removed 5 bases from V and 10 bases from J; junction bases left unmatched: 11. Germline V gene sequence: CDR1 MNHEY, CDR2 SMNVEV (reference sequence). There are 15 residues in the CDR3. DNA of the CDR3: TGTGCCAGCAGTCAGAGACAGGGGGCGGCAGGGGAGCAGTTCTTC. This sequence encodes CASSQRQGAAGEQFF.

The chain carries TRBV11-3 and TRBJ2-1; TRBD1 matches 7 bases. There are 15 residues in the CDR3. Germline-derived CDR1 and CDR2 are SGHNT and YENEEA. Trimming at V came to 0 bases and at J to 6 bases, leaving 5 bases not matched to a gene. The CDR3 is CASSLDRAGGNEQFF. The CDR3 coding sequence is TGTGCCAGCAGCTTAGATAGGGCAGGGGGCAATGAGCAGTTCTTC.